This is a list of T cell receptor beta chains from one sample in a study of T cell responses to AZD1222 COVID-19 vaccine. The data were produced by immunoSEQ multiplex PCR, yet TCRdb's version contains in-frame clones alone and is incomplete. Of 150,000 or so clones listed, around 89% were seen once; the top ten hold 3% to 3.5%. The specimen was peripheral blood, collected on day 0 of AZD1222 vaccination. The receptors were gathered from an adult in good health. Both conserved end residues are part of each CDR3. A D gene is named only where the DNA matches it firmly. Part of the rows lack a size; the others show once, few, many or a class for expanded clones.

v_gene	abundance	j_gene	d_gene	len	CDR3aa	CDR3nt
TRBV10-3	.	TRBJ1-2	.	14	CAISEGDLNYGYTF	TGTGCCATCAGCGAAGGAGACCTGAACTATGGCTACACCTTC
TRBV28	.	TRBJ1-3	.	17	CASSLVWRGNPGNTIYF	TGTGCCAGCAGTTTAGTTTGGCGGGGGAATCCTGGAAACACCATATATTTT
TRBV7-9	.	TRBJ1-1	.	14	CASSFRGRDTEAFF	TGTGCCAGCAGCTTCCGGGGAAGGGACACTGAAGCTTTCTTT
TRBV28	once	TRBJ1-6	.	14	CASQAHGSNSPLHF	TGTGCCAGCCAGGCGCATGGCAGTAATTCACCCCTCCACTTT
TRBV7-2	.	TRBJ2-4	.	12	CASSLDLNIQYF	TGTGCCAGCAGCTTAGACCTGAACATTCAGTACTTC
TRBV6-5	.	TRBJ1-6	TRBD1	15	CASSPWTGSNSPLHF	TGTGCCAGCAGTCCATGGACAGGGAGCAATTCACCCCTCCACTTT
TRBV5-8	.	TRBJ1-6	.	18	CASSLGSGGKAYNSPLHF	TGTGCCAGCAGCTTGGGGTCCGGGGGAAAGGCGTATAATTCACCCCTCCACTTT
TRBV5-4	.	TRBJ1-4	.	15	CASSLGGGEGEKLFF	TGTGCCAGCAGCTTGGGCGGGGGTGAGGGTGAAAAACTGTTTTTT
TRBV6-5	.	TRBJ2-7	.	11	CASRNTYEQYF	TGTGCCAGCAGAAACACCTACGAGCAGTACTTC
TRBV19	.	TRBJ1-6	TRBD1	14	CASSNRGSNSPLHF	TGTGCCAGTAGTAACAGGGGCAGCAATTCACCCCTCCACTTT
TRBV11-2	.	TRBJ2-7	.	12	CASSSQGYEQYF	TGTGCCAGCAGCTCGCAGGGTTACGAGCAGTACTTC
TRBV7-9	.	TRBJ1-2	.	14	CASSLTGLNYGYTF	TGTGCCAGCAGCTTAACAGGCCTGAACTATGGCTACACCTTC
TRBV11-2	.	TRBJ2-4	.	14	CASSLAGGENIQYF	TGTGCCAGCAGCTTAGCGGGGGGCGAGAACATTCAGTACTTC
TRBV18	.	TRBJ2-7	.	13	CASSSGFSYEQYF	TGTGCCAGCTCATCAGGGTTCTCCTACGAGCAGTACTTC
TRBV6-5	few	TRBJ1-4	.	15	CASSSRAAFNEKLFF	TGTGCCAGCAGTAGTAGGGCCGCTTTTAATGAAAAACTGTTTTTT
TRBV7-4	once	TRBJ1-6	TRBD1	19	CASSFWGQGNSPYNSPLHF	TGTGCCAGCAGCTTCTGGGGACAGGGGAACTCCCCCTATAATTCACCCCTCCACTTT
TRBV5-4	once	TRBJ2-3	TRBD2	13	CAVAGGSTDTQYF	TGTGCCGTAGCGGGGGGGTCCACAGATACGCAGTATTTT
TRBV4-3	.	TRBJ2-1	TRBD1	17	CASSQEDTRQGNNEQFF	TGCGCCAGCAGCCAAGAGGATACGAGACAGGGTAACAATGAGCAGTTCTTC
TRBV27	.	TRBJ1-4	TRBD1	13	CATGTGGAEKLFF	TGTGCCACCGGGACAGGGGGCGCAGAAAAACTGTTTTTT
TRBV28	.	TRBJ2-2	.	15	CASMTGLSNTGELFF	TGTGCCAGCATGACCGGACTTTCGAACACCGGGGAGCTGTTTTTT
TRBV5-6	.	TRBJ2-3	TRBD2	15	CASSPGLASTDTQYF	TGTGCCAGCAGCCCGGGACTAGCTAGCACAGATACGCAGTATTTT
TRBV6-2/TRBV6-3	.	TRBJ2-5	TRBD2	14	CASSYLAGQETQYF	TGTGCCAGCAGTTATCTAGCGGGGCAAGAGACCCAGTACTTC
TRBV5-4	.	TRBJ2-1	.	12	CASKGRYNEQFF	TGTGCCAGCAAAGGCAGGTACAATGAGCAGTTCTTC
TRBV7-9	.	TRBJ1-1	TRBD1	13	CASSFGTGSEAFF	TGTGCCAGCAGCTTCGGGACAGGCAGTGAAGCTTTCTTT
TRBV6-5	.	TRBJ1-2	.	14	CASSVETGPRGYTF	TGTGCCAGCAGCGTTGAGACAGGCCCCCGGGGCTACACCTTC
TRBV11-3	.	TRBJ2-1	.	12	CASSFSGNKQFF	TGTGCCAGCAGCTTTTCGGGTAATAAGCAGTTCTTC
TRBV5-5	.	TRBJ2-2	.	15	CASSLGHINTGELFF	TGTGCCAGCAGCTTGGGGCACATCAACACCGGGGAGCTGTTTTTT